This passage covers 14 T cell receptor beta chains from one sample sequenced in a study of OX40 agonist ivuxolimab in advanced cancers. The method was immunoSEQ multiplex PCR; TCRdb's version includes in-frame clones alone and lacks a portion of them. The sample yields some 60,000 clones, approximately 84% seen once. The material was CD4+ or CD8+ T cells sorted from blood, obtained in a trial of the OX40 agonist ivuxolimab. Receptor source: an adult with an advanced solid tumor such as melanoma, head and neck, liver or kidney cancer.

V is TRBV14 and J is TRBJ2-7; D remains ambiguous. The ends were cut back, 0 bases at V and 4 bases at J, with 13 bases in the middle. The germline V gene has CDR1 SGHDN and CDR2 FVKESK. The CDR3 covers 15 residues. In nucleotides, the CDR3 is TGTGCCAGCAGCCAAGATCGTCAGTTCAGGTACGAGCAGTACTTC. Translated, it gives CASSQDRQFRYEQYF.

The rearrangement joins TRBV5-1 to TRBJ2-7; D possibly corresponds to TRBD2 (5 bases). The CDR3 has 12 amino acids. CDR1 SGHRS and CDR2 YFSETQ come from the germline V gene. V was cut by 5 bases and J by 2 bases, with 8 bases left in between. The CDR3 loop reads CASRGEAYEQYF. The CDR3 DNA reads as TGCGCCAGCAGGGGAGAGGCCTACGAGCAGTACTTC.

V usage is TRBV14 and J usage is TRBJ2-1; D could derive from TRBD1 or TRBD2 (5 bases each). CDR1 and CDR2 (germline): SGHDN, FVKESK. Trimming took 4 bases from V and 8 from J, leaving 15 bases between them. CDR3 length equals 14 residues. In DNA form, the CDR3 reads TGTGCCAGCAGCCCCCCGGGGCGCTCTGATGAGCAGTTCTTC. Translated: CASSPPGRSDEQFF.

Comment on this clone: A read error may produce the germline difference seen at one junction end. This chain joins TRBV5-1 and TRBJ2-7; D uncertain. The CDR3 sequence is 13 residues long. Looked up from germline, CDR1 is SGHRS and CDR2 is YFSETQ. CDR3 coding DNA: TGCGCCTGCAGCTTCCCCCGCTTGAACGAGCAGTACTTC. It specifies CACSFPRLNEQYF.

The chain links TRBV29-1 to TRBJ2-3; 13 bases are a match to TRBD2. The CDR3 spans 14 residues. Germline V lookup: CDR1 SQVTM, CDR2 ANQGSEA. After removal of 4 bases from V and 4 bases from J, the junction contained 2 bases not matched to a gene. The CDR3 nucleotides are TGCAGCGTTGGGACTAGCGGGGGATCAGATACGCAGTATTTT. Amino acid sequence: CSVGTSGGSDTQYF.

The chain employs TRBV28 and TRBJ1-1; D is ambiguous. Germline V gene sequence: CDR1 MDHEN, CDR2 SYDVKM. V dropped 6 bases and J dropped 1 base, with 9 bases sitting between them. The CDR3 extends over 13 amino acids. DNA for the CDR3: TGTGCCAGCAGCAGCAGTGGGAACACTGAAGCTTTCTTT. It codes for CASSSSGNTEAFF.

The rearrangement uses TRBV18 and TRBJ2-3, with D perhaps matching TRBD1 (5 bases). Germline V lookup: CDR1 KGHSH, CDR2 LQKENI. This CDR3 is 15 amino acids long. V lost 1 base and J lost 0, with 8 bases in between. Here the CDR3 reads CASSPQGSSTDTQYF. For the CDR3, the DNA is TGTGCCAGCTCACCACAGGGGTCCAGCACAGATACGCAGTATTTT.

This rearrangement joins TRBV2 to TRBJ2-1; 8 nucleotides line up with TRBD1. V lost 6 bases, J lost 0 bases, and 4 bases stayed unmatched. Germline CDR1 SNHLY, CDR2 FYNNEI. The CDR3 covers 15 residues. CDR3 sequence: CASSRDRSSYNEQFF. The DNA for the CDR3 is TGTGCCAGCAGCCGGGACAGGAGCTCCTACAATGAGCAGTTCTTC.

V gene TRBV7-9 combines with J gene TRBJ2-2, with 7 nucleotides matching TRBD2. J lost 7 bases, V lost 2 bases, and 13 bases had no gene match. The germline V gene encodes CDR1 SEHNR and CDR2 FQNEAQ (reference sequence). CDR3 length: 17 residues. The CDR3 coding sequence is TGTGCCAGCAGCTTATCCTCCCTAGCGGACGTAAGCGGGGAGCTGTTTTTT. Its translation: CASSLSSLADVSGELFF.

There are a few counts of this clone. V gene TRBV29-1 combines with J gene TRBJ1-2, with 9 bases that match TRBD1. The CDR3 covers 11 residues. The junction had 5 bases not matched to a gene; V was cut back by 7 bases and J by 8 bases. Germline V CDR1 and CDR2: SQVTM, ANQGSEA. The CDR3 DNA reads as TGCAGCGGGGACAGGGACGCGGGCTACACCTTC. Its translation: CSGDRDAGYTF.

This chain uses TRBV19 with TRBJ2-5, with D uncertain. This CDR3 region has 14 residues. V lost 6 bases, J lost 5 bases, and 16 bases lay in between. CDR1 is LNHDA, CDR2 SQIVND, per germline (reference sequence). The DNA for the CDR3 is TGTGCCAGTAGCCCGGGTTCCGGGTGGGAGACCCAGTACTTC. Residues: CASSPGSGWETQYF. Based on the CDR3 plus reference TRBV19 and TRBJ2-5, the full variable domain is DGGITQSPKYLFRKEGQNVTLSCEQNLNHDAMYWYRQDPGQGLRLIYYSQIVNDFQKGDIAEGYSVSREKKESFPLTVTSAQKNPTAFYLCASSPGSGWETQYFGPGTRLLVL.

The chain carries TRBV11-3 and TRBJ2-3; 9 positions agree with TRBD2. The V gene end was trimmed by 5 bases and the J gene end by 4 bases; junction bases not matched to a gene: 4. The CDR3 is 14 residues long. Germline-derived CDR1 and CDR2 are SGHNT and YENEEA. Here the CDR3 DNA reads TGTGCCAGCAGCCTGACTAGCGGCTCAGATACGCAGTATTTT. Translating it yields CASSLTSGSDTQYF.

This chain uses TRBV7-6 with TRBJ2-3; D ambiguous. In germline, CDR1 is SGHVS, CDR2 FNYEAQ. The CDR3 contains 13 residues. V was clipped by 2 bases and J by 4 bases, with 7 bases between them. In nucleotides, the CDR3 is TGTGCCAGCAGCTTACAGGAGTCAGATACGCAGTATTTT. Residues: CASSLQESDTQYF.

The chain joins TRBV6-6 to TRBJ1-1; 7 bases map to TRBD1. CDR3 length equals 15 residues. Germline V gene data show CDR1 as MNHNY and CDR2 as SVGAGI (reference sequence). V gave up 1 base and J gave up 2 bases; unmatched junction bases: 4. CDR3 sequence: CASSYFRGGNTEAFF. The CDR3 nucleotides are TGTGCCAGCAGTTACTTTCGAGGGGGCAACACTGAAGCTTTCTTT.